The 7 T cell receptor beta chains below were found in one sample sequenced in a study of lymphopenia after photon versus proton radiotherapy. Some clones are missing from TCRdb's copy, which holds only in-frame ones; the method was immunoSEQ multiplex PCR. The repertoire consists of some 27,000 clones, with 81% occurring once and the leading ten covering around 29%. Sample: peripheral blood, taken from a patient treated with photon-based radiotherapy. Receptor source: a man in his fifties with gastric cancer.

The chain combines TRBV2 with TRBJ2-3, with TRBD2 identical over 12 bases. CDR1 is SNHLY and CDR2 is FYNNEI in the germline V gene. CDR3 size: 15 residues. Trimming at V came to 5 bases and at J to 2 bases, leaving 2 bases not matched to a gene. The CDR3, as DNA: TGTGCCAGCAGTCGACTAGCGGGGGTCACAGATACGCAGTATTTT. It specifies CASSRLAGVTDTQYF.

This chain uses TRBV6-5 with TRBJ2-7; D remains ambiguous. Germline V gives CDR1 MNHEY, CDR2 SVGAGI. There are 14 residues in the CDR3. V dropped 6 bases and J dropped 7 bases, with 19 bases sitting between them. The CDR3 protein is CASRKAQPLPEQYF. CDR3 DNA: TGTGCCAGCAGAAAGGCACAGCCCCTCCCGGAGCAGTACTTC.

The chain couples TRBV7-7 to TRBJ2-2; a weak D match, TRBD1 (5 bases). The length of the CDR3 is 15 residues. The V gene lost 5 bases and the J gene lost 3 bases, with 13 bases spanning the gap. Germline loops: CDR1 SSHAT, CDR2 FNYEAQ (reference sequence). The CDR3 spells CASSLQVGDTGELFF. The CDR3 DNA reads as TGTGCCAGCAGCCTCCAAGTAGGGGACACCGGGGAGCTGTTTTTT.

The chain couples TRBV11-2 to TRBJ2-1, with D unresolved. CDR3 length equals 13 residues. Per germline, CDR1 SGHAT and CDR2 FQNNGV. V was pared by 5 bases and J by 3 bases, with 8 bases between. CDR3 loop: CASSAPIYNEQFF. DNA of the CDR3: TGTGCCAGCAGCGCCCCGATCTACAATGAGCAGTTCTTC.

The V and J genes are TRBV2 and TRBJ2-5; possible D gene TRBD1, 6 bases. Germline V gene lookup returns CDR1 SNHLY and CDR2 FYNNEI. CDR3 length equals 12 residues. Trimming cost V 7 bases and J 1 base, with 7 bases left between them. DNA of the CDR3: TGTGCCAGCAAGGGGGTCCAAGAGACCCAGTACTTC. Translated, it gives CASKGVQETQYF.

This chain joins TRBV7-2 and TRBJ1-1, with TRBD1 identical over 10 bases. The V and J ends lost 4 bases and 1 base, in that order; junction bases with no gene match: 9. CDR1 and CDR2 (germline): SGHTA, FQGNSA. The CDR3 contains 17 residues. The CDR3 reads CASSSRGTGAGNTEAFF. The CDR3 DNA follows: TGTGCCAGCAGCTCTAGAGGGACAGGGGCGGGGAACACTGAAGCTTTCTTT.

The rearrangement links TRBV29-1 to TRBJ2-1, with 8 bases matching TRBD2. Looked up from germline, CDR1 is SQVTM and CDR2 is ANQGSEA. The CDR3 contains 15 residues. Germline trimming cut 3 bases from V and 4 bases from J; bases unmatched to any gene: 8. The CDR3 loop reads CSVDLSGGIYNEQFF. The CDR3 nucleotides are TGCAGCGTTGATCTGAGCGGGGGAATATACAATGAGCAGTTCTTC.